This TCR beta chain was recorded in a study of T cell responses to AZD1222 COVID-19 vaccine. Broader study findings: Donors were largely white British and mainly female; clonal diversity was possibly underestimated. Reportedly, nearly half the spike-specific TCRs target unmutated variant regions. Vaccine-associated CD4 TCRs spanned spike, dominant at 160-218 and 743-854.

On this clone: Its antigen is currently unknown.

The CDR3 has 15 amino acids. The V gene end was trimmed by 2 bases and the J gene end by 4 bases; junction bases not matched to a gene: 6. Germline assignment: CDR1 KGHSH and CDR2 LQKENI. Sequencing was performed with immunoSEQ multiplex PCR; in TCRdb, only in-frame clones are kept and a portion is missing. The profile covers 90,000 to 140,000 clones, with more than 75% appearing a single time and around 9.1% taken by the ten largest. Source: peripheral blood, taken on day 0 of AZD1222 vaccination. This TCR derives from an adult in good health. This rearrangement joins TRBV18 to TRBJ2-5; 8 bases fit TRBD1. This chain's CDR3 is CASSPSQGAGETQYF. Here the CDR3 DNA reads TGTGCCAGCTCACCATCCCAGGGGGCTGGAGAGACCCAGTACTTC.